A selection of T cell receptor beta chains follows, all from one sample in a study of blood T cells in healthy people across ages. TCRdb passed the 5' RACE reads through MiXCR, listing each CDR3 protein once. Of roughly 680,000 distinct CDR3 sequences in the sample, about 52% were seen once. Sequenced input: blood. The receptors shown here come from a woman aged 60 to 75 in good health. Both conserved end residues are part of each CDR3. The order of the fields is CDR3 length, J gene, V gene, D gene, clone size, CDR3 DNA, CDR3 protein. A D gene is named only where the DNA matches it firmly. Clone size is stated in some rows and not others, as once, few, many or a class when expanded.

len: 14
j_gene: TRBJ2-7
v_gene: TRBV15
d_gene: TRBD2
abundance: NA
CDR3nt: TGTGCCACCAGCAGAGGACTAGCGGACAATGAGCAGTACTTC
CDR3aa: CATSRGLADNEQYF

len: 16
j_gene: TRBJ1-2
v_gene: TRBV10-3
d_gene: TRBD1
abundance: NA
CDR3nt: TGTGCCATCAGTCGACAGGGTGAGGCGCATAACTATGGCTACACCTTC
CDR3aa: CAISRQGEAHNYGYTF

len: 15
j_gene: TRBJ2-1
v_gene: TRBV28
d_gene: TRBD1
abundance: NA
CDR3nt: TGTGCCAGCAGCCGGGGACAGGGATGGAACAATGAGCAGTTCTTC
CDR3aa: CASSRGQGWNNEQFF

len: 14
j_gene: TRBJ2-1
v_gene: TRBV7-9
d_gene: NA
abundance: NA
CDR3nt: TGTGCCAGCAGCGGCAGGGGTGGAGTCGATGAGCAGTTCTTC
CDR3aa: CASSGRGGVDEQFF

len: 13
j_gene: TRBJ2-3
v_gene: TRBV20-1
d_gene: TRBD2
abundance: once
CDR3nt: TGCAGTGCTAGCCTAAGCGGGGTAGATACGCAGTATTTT
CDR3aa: CSASLSGVDTQYF

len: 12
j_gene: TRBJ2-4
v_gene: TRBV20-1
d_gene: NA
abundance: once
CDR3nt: TGCAGGGTAATTTTAGGGTTTAACATTCAGTACTTC
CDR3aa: CRVILGFNIQYF

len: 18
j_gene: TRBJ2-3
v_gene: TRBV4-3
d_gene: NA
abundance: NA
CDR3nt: TGCGCCAGCAGCCAGGGGGCTGGGGTAGCCGCTAACGCAGATACGCAGTATTTT
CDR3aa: CASSQGAGVAANADTQYF

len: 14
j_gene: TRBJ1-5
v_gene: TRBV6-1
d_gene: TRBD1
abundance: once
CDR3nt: TGTGCCAGCAGTCGGGACAGAAGCAATCAGCCCCAGCATTTT
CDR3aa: CASSRDRSNQPQHF

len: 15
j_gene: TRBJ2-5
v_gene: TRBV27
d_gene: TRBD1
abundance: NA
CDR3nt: TGTGCCAGCAGTTTCGGGACAGGGGGTTACAATGAGCAGTACTTC
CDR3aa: CASSFGTGGYNEQYF

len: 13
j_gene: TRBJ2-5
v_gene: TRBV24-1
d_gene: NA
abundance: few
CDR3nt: TGTGCCACCAGTGCGACAGCCCAAGAGACCCAGTACTTC
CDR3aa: CATSATAQETQYF

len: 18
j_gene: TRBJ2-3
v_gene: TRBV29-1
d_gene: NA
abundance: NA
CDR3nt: TGCAGCGTTGAAGTGGGAGCCATGGCAACCCCTAGCACAGATACGCAGTATTTT
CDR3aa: CSVEVGAMATPSTDTQYF

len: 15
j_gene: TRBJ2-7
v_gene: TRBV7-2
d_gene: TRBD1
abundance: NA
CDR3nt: TGTGCCAGCAGCCGACGACAGGGGGGAACCTACGAGCAGTACTTC
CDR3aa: CASSRRQGGTYEQYF

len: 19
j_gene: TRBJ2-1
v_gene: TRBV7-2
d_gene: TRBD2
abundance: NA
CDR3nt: TGTGCCAGCAGCTTAGCTGGGGGGCTAGCGGGAGATAACTACAATGAGCAGTTCTTC
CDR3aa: CASSLAGGLAGDNYNEQFF

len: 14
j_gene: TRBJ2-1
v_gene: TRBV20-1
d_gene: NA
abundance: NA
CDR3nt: TGCAGTGCTATAGCGGCGAGCTCCTACAATGAGCAGTTCTTC
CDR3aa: CSAIAASSYNEQFF

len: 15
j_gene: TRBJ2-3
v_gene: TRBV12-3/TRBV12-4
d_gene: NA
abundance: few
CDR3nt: TGTGCCAGCACCACCTACGGGGGTAGAGGGGATACGCAGTATTTT
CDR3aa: CASTTYGGRGDTQYF

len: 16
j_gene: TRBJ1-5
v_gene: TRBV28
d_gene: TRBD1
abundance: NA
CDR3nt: TGTGCCAGCAGTCCGAGACGGACAGGGGGGAATCAGCCCCAGCATTTT
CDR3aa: CASSPRRTGGNQPQHF

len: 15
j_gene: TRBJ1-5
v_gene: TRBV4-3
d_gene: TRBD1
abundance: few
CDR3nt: TGCGCCAGCAGCCAAGACACAGGGGCAGGACAGCCCCAGCATTTT
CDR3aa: CASSQDTGAGQPQHF

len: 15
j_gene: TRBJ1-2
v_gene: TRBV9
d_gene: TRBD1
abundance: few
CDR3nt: TGTGCCAGCAGCGGGGGACAGGGGAAGCACTATGGCTACACCTTC
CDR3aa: CASSGGQGKHYGYTF

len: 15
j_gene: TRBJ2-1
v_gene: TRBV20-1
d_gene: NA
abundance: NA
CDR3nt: TGCAGTGCTAGAGGGGCGAAAGACACCTACAATGAGCAGTTCTTC
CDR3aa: CSARGAKDTYNEQFF

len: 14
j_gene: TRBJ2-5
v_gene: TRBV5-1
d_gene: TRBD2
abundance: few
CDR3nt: TGCGCCAGCAGACCGACTAGCGCCCAAGAGACCCAGTACTTC
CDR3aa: CASRPTSAQETQYF

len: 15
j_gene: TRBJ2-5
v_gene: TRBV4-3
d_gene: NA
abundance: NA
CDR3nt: TGCGCCAGCAGCCAAGATTGGGGGGGCGGAAAGACCCAGTACTTC
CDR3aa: CASSQDWGGGKTQYF

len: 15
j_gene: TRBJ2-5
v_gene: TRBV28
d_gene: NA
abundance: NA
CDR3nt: TGTGCCAGCAGTTCCCCCCGCGGGGCAGGGGAGACCCAGTACTTC
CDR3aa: CASSSPRGAGETQYF